These 22 T cell receptor beta chains were all obtained from the same sample, sequenced in a study of blood T cell repertoires in COVID-19 (dated by TCRdb to about 2020). Libraries were constructed by the immunoSEQ multiplex PCR assay. This immuneACCESS table, as held by TCRdb, lists in-frame sequences with V and J called but not all clones. Of the missing ones, under half trace to an unresolved V gene in checked studies; the others have no known cause. The sample table records 500,000 to 600,000 clones; about 89% of these occur just once. Of the sample, less than 9.5% is held by the ten largest clones. The sequencing sample was made of peripheral blood. The receptors were gathered from a woman in her fifties or sixties with COVID-19, enrolled during active disease.

This chain links TRBV5-4 with TRBJ2-7, with 8 positions matching TRBD1. J gave up 7 bases and V 4 bases, and 10 bases lay outside the gene matches. The germline V gene has CDR1 SGHNT and CDR2 YYREEE (reference sequence). The CDR3 sequence is 14 residues long. Written as DNA, the CDR3 is TGTGCCAGCAGCCTATGGACAGGGATGGGGGAGCAGTACTTC. It translates to CASSLWTGMGEQYF.

The genes are TRBV28 and TRBJ1-5; 8 bases align to TRBD1. The CDR3 is 14 residues long. V lost 2 bases to trimming and J lost 6 bases; unmatched junction nucleotides: 3. Germline V gene data show CDR1 as MDHEN and CDR2 as SYDVKM. The CDR3: CASSLPRGLQPQHF. CDR3 DNA sequence: TGTGCCAGCAGTTTACCCAGGGGGCTTCAGCCCCAGCATTTT.

The CDR3 nucleotides are TGTGCCAGCAGCTCCATAGGGGGTTTGGATGGTACGCAGTATTTT. It is translated as CASSSIGGLDGTQYF. The chain employs TRBV7-3 and TRBJ2-3; possibly TRBD1 for D (6 bases). The germline gives CDR1 SGHTA, CDR2 FQGTGA. V lost 4 bases, J lost 8 bases, and 19 bases lay in between. This CDR3 has 15 amino acids.

The chain uses TRBV5-1 and TRBJ1-5; 8 bases align to TRBD1. This CDR3 is 15 amino acids long. V was pared by 4 bases and J by 2 bases, with 5 bases of the junction left unmatched. From germline, CDR1 is SGHRS and CDR2 YFSETQ. CDR3 sequence: CASSPSTGGNQPQHF. The CDR3 nucleotides read TGCGCCAGCAGCCCGTCGACAGGGGGCAATCAGCCCCAGCATTTT.

The rearrangement joins TRBV2 to TRBJ1-2; 8 bases align to TRBD1. Germline V gives CDR1 SNHLY, CDR2 FYNNEI. The length of the CDR3 is 13 residues. The J segment lost 4 bases and the V segment lost 8 bases, leaving 6 bases of the junction unmatched. CDR3 amino acids: CASRDRGSYGYTF. Written as DNA, the CDR3 is TGTGCCAGCCGAGACAGGGGATCCTATGGCTACACCTTC.

The chain links TRBV19 to TRBJ1-4; TRBD1 matches 7 bases. The CDR3 sequence is 18 residues long. V gave up 5 bases and J gave up 2 bases; unmatched junction bases: 14. Germline V gene data show CDR1 as LNHDA and CDR2 as SQIVND (reference sequence). This CDR3 reads CASSPTGWADSTNEKLFF. In DNA form, the CDR3 reads TGTGCCAGTAGTCCGACAGGGTGGGCGGACTCGACTAATGAAAAACTGTTTTTT.

The chain combines TRBV19 with TRBJ1-2; perhaps TRBD1 as D (5 bases). Trimming shortened V by 7 bases and J by 7 bases, and 10 bases separated the two germline ends. The CDR3 runs 11 residues. Germline V gives CDR1 LNHDA, CDR2 SQIVND (reference sequence). The CDR3 loop reads CASMGGSGYTF. Here the CDR3 DNA reads TGTGCCAGTATGGGGGGGTCTGGCTACACCTTC.

V gene TRBV7-2 combines with J gene TRBJ2-5, with 7 bases that match TRBD1. This CDR3 has 15 residues. Trimming cost V 5 bases and J 5 bases; bases outside gene matches: 11. Germline V gene data show CDR1 as SGHTA and CDR2 as FQGNSA. CDR3 coding DNA: TGTGCCAGCAGCCTCCCAGGGGGAGTCAGGGAGACCCAGTACTTC. It specifies CASSLPGGVRETQYF.

This chain joins TRBV19 and TRBJ1-4, with a tentative D call TRBD1 (6 bases). The CDR3 has 15 residues. Germline V gene lookup returns CDR1 LNHDA and CDR2 SQIVND (reference sequence). V was cut by 3 bases and J by 8 bases, with 16 bases left in between. This CDR3 reads CASSIRTVGGEKLFF. Here the CDR3 DNA reads TGTGCCAGTAGTATTCGGACAGTGGGTGGAGAAAAACTGTTTTTT. Complete variable domain (other parts from reference TRBV19 and TRBJ1-4): DGGITQSPKYLFRKEGQNVTLSCEQNLNHDAMYWYRQDPGQGLRLIYYSQIVNDFQKGDIAEGYSVSREKKESFPLTVTSAQKNPTAFYLCASSIRTVGGEKLFFGSGTQLSVL.

The chain combines TRBV6-4 with TRBJ2-2; TRBD1 aligns across 9 bases. V lost 4 bases and J lost 4; bases outside the gene matches: 4. The CDR3 covers 15 residues. Germline V gene sequence: CDR1 MRHNA, CDR2 SNTAGT. The CDR3 region is CASSVQGASTGELFF. The DNA of the CDR3 is TGTGCCAGCAGTGTACAGGGGGCTTCCACCGGGGAGCTGTTTTTT.

As to this clone: This CDR3 is also generated by other DNA sequences in the sample. J is TRBJ1-5 and V is TRBV11-2, with a weak D call TRBD1 (5 bases). Germline CDR1 SGHAT, CDR2 FQNNGV. Trimming stripped 5 bases from V and 7 bases from J, with 12 bases between. The CDR3 is 13 amino acids. CDR3 coding DNA: TGTGCCAGCAGCCTCCGGGGGGGACAGCCCCAGCATTTT. Amino acids: CASSLRGGQPQHF. Supplemented by reference TRBV11-2 and TRBJ1-5, the full variable domain reads EAGVAQSPRYKIIEKRQSVAFWCNPISGHATLYWYQQILGQGPKLLIQFQNNGVVDDSQLPKDRFSAERLKGVDSTLKIQPAKLEDSAVYLCASSLRGGQPQHFGDGTRLSIL.

With respect to this clone: The sample carries other DNA sequences with the same CDR3. The chain employs TRBV27 and TRBJ2-1, with 14 bases aligning to TRBD2. V lost 4 bases to trimming and J lost 7 bases; unmatched junction nucleotides: 3. The CDR3 spans 15 residues. Germline CDR1 reads MNHEY; CDR2 reads SMNVEV (reference sequence). CDR3 in DNA: TGTGCCAGCAGTTCCGGGACTAGCGGGGGTAATGAGCAGTTCTTC. It translates to CASSSGTSGGNEQFF.

V gene TRBV5-1 combines with J gene TRBJ2-2; the match to TRBD2 covers 9 bases. The CDR3 runs 18 residues. Germline V gene lookup returns CDR1 SGHRS and CDR2 YFSETQ. J gave up 0 bases and V 0 bases, and 6 bases lay outside the gene matches. CDR3 sequence: CASSLEQRGAANTGELFF. The DNA for the CDR3 is TGCGCCAGCAGCTTGGAGCAGCGGGGGGCCGCGAACACCGGGGAGCTGTTTTTT.

This sequence joins TRBV9 and TRBJ2-2; 7 bases agree with TRBD1. The CDR3 totals 16 residues. Trimming cost V 4 bases and J 5 bases; bases outside gene matches: 11. Per germline, CDR1 SGDLS and CDR2 YYNGEE. The CDR3 DNA sequence: TGTGCCAGCAGCTCCCCCGGGACAGAGAAAACCGGGGAGCTGTTTTTT. Its protein product is CASSSPGTEKTGELFF. Full variable domain (missing parts from reference TRBV9 and TRBJ2-2): DSGVTQTPKHLITATGQRVTLRCSPRSGDLSVYWYQQSLDQGLQFLIQYYNGEERAKGNILERFSAQQFPDLHSELNLSSLELGDSALYFCASSSPGTEKTGELFFGEGSRLTVL.

CDR3 residues: CASSSQGGIREKLFF. The DNA for the CDR3 is TGCGCCAGCAGCTCACAGGGTGGGATACGTGAAAAACTGTTTTTT. The V and J genes are TRBV5-1 and TRBJ1-4; D perhaps matches TRBD1 (6 bases). V lost 3 bases and J 7 bases, leaving 16 bases between the germline ends. The V gene's germline CDR1 is SGHRS and CDR2 YFSETQ. This CDR3 spans 15 amino acids.

The chain employs TRBV29-1 and TRBJ1-2, with TRBD1 identical over 10 bases. This CDR3 comprises 13 residues. After removal of 6 bases from V and 8 bases from J, the junction contained 9 bases not matched to a gene. Germline CDR1 SQVTM, CDR2 ANQGSEA. As DNA, the CDR3 is TGCAGCGTGGGGACAGGGGTATTGAGAGGCTACACCTTC. It specifies CSVGTGVLRGYTF.

The chain carries TRBV4-1 and TRBJ2-3, with 8 bases matching TRBD2. Germline CDR1 reads MGHRA; CDR2 reads YSYEKL. V was clipped by 2 bases and J by 0 bases; unmatched bases: 7. CDR3 size: 17 residues. CDR3 coding DNA: TGCGCCAGCAGCCAATTTACGGGGGGGACTAGCACAGATACGCAGTATTTT. Encoded protein: CASSQFTGGTSTDTQYF.

This clone has just a few counts. The chain is built from TRBV5-4 and TRBJ2-7; 9 bases are a match to TRBD1. CDR3 length: 15 amino acids. Unmatched junction bases numbered 8, after V lost 4 bases and J lost 3 bases. Germline CDR1 is SGHNT and CDR2 is YYREEE (reference sequence). The DNA of the CDR3 is TGTGCCAGCAGCGGCGCCGGGACAGGGATCTACGAGCAGTACTTC. Protein sequence: CASSGAGTGIYEQYF.

The chain is built from TRBV5-1 and TRBJ1-2, with D possibly being TRBD1 (6 bases). The germline gives CDR1 SGHRS, CDR2 YFSETQ. The CDR3 is made up of 14 amino acids. The V gene lost 0 bases and the J gene lost 3 bases, with 9 bases spanning the gap. The CDR3 region is CASSLDRVDYGYTF. For the CDR3, the DNA is TGCGCCAGCAGCTTGGACAGGGTAGACTATGGCTACACCTTC.

This clone showed up just a few times. Other DNA sequences in this sample translate to the same CDR3. V is TRBV27 and J is TRBJ1-5, with 7 bases fitting TRBD1. Trimming took 3 bases from V and 0 from J; bases not matched to a gene: 2. The germline V gene encodes CDR1 MNHEY and CDR2 SMNVEV (reference sequence). CDR3 length: 15 amino acids. The CDR3, as DNA: TGTGCCAGCAGTTTCAGGACAGGTAGCAATCAGCCCCAGCATTTT. Encoded protein: CASSFRTGSNQPQHF.

The chain carries TRBV7-8 and TRBJ1-1, with D unclear. Germline V CDR1 and CDR2: SGHVS, FQNEAQ. The V end was cut by 5 bases, the J end by 5 bases, with 18 bases between. The CDR3 has 15 residues. CDR3 sequence (DNA): TGTGCCAGCAGCCTCCAAGTTCGGGGAGAAACTGAAGCTTTCTTT. It is translated as CASSLQVRGETEAFF.

CDR3: CASSQGLSRDGYTF. CDR3 DNA: TGCGCCAGCAGCCAAGGACTCTCTCGGGATGGCTACACCTTC. The chain carries TRBV4-1 and TRBJ1-2, with no clear D. Trimming cost V 1 base and J 6 bases, with 12 bases left between them. Looked up from germline, CDR1 is MGHRA and CDR2 is YSYEKL. CDR3 length: 14 residues.